Listed here is a single TCR beta chain. The PCR had 60 Vbeta and 13 Jbeta primers. The method was immunoSEQ multiplex PCR; TCRdb's version includes in-frame clones alone and lacks a portion of them. The table shows about 130,000 clones, with about 80% occurring only once. The sample is drawn from a study of cytomegalovirus exposure and HLA in healthy donors. Material for sequencing was PBMCs. This clonotype was obtained from a woman in her forties in good health and CMV-seronegative.

The CDR3 bases are TGTGCCAGTAGTATGGGACAGCGCCCTAATTCACCCCTCCACTTT. As protein: CASSMGQRPNSPLHF. The chain recombines TRBV19 with TRBJ1-6; 7 bases match TRBD1. With 3 bases clipped from V and 6 bases from J, the junction kept 5 bases outside the gene matches. Germline V lookup: CDR1 LNHDA, CDR2 SQIVND (reference sequence). This CDR3 is 15 amino acids long.